One and the same sample provided the 32 T cell receptor beta chains below, sequenced in a study of blood T cell repertoires in COVID-19. Using immunoSEQ multiplex PCR, the repertoire was profiled, and TCRdb retains in-frame clones only, with some absent. The sample records roughly 160,000 clones, about nine tenths being singletons. Sequenced: peripheral blood. Every receptor here comes from a man aged 18-30 years with acute or convalescent COVID-19.

The J gene is TRBJ2-1, the V gene TRBV5-8; 12 nucleotides align to TRBD2. The germline V gene encodes CDR1 SGHTS and CDR2 YDEGEE. The CDR3 runs 16 residues. V dropped 4 bases and J dropped 2; count of bases not matched to a gene: 4. The CDR3 here is CASSATSGGTYNEQFF. The DNA for the CDR3 is TGTGCCAGCAGCGCAACTAGCGGGGGGACCTACAATGAGCAGTTCTTC.

There are a few counts of this clone. V gene TRBV5-6 combines with J gene TRBJ1-3; D uncertain. The germline V and J ends were trimmed by 3 bases and 1 base, with 8 bases remaining between them. Germline lookup yields CDR1 SGHDT and CDR2 YYEEEE. The CDR3 sequence is 14 residues long. CDR3 in amino acids: CASSSGHSGNTIYF. The CDR3 nucleotides read TGTGCCAGCAGCTCGGGTCATTCTGGAAACACCATATATTTT.

The gene calls are TRBV6-4 and TRBJ2-3; TRBD2 matches at 8 bases. Germline V gene lookup returns CDR1 MRHNA and CDR2 SNTAGT. The CDR3 covers 15 residues. V lost 2 bases, J lost 4 bases, and 5 bases stayed unmatched. CDR3 sequence reads: CASSDRGLEADTQYF. The CDR3 nucleotides read TGTGCCAGCAGTGACCGGGGACTAGAGGCAGATACGCAGTATTTT.

This chain connects TRBV3-1 (or the pseudogene TRBV3-2) to TRBJ1-5; 8 positions match TRBD1. The trim removed 3 bases at V and 2 bases at J, leaving 6 bases unmatched. In germline, CDR1 is LGHDT, CDR2 YNNKEL (reference sequence). This CDR3 contains 16 residues. The CDR3 protein is CASSHSGGAGNQPQHF. Written as DNA, the CDR3 is TGTGCCAGCAGCCATTCAGGGGGCGCGGGCAATCAGCCCCAGCATTTT.

This chain links TRBV6-5 with TRBJ2-5, with 7 bases matching TRBD2. After removal of 2 bases from V and 9 bases from J, the junction contained 12 bases not matched to a gene. CDR1 MNHEY and CDR2 SVGAGI come from the germline V gene. This CDR3 spans 15 amino acids. The CDR3 DNA reads TGTGCCAGCAGTTACGCCGCATCTGATGGGAGGGCCCAGTACTTC. Translated: CASSYAASDGRAQYF.

This sequence joins TRBV7-6 and TRBJ1-1, with D maybe TRBD1 (6 bases). Germline CDR1 reads SGHVS; CDR2 reads FNYEAQ. This CDR3 spans 15 amino acids. The V end was cut by 1 base, the J end by 1 base, with 10 bases between. The DNA of the CDR3 is TGTGCCAGCAGCTTAGGACAGGCAAAGAACACTGAAGCTTTCTTT. Protein: CASSLGQAKNTEAFF.

V and J are TRBV3-1 (or the pseudogene TRBV3-2) and TRBJ2-3; 11 bases are a match to TRBD2. CDR3 length: 15 amino acids. Germline CDR1 reads LGHDT; CDR2 reads YNNKEL (reference sequence). V lost 5 bases, J lost 3 bases, and 4 bases stayed unmatched. The CDR3 reads CASSFTSGGTDTQYF. Here the CDR3 DNA reads TGTGCCAGCAGCTTTACTAGCGGGGGAACAGATACGCAGTATTTT.

The chain carries TRBV2 and TRBJ1-1; possible D gene TRBD1, 6 bases. This CDR3 contains 13 residues. Germline loops: CDR1 SNHLY, CDR2 FYNNEI. Between the trimmed V and J ends, which lost 1 base and 11 bases, there was a span of 14 bases. The CDR3 DNA reads as TGTGCCAGCAGTGAAGAAGGGGGTCTTATCGCTTTCTTT. It is translated as CASSEEGGLIAFF.

The chain couples TRBV27 to TRBJ2-2, with a weak D call TRBD2 (6 bases). CDR1 MNHEY and CDR2 SMNVEV come from the germline V gene (reference sequence). The V end lost 3 bases, the J end lost 3 bases, and 17 bases lay between the germline ends. This CDR3 is 17 amino acids long. CDR3 loop: CASSFSGVAAYTGELFF. The CDR3 nucleotides read TGTGCCAGCAGTTTTTCCGGAGTAGCGGCTTACACCGGGGAGCTGTTTTTT.

The chain combines TRBV30 with TRBJ1-2; tentatively, D is TRBD1 (6 bases). Germline V gives CDR1 GTSNPN, CDR2 SVGIG (reference sequence). There are 15 residues in the CDR3. Deletions cut 2 bases from V and 4 bases from J, with 17 bases between. DNA of the CDR3: TGTGCCTGGAGTCGAGTGGACAGACTAACCTATGGCTACACCTTC. Residues: CAWSRVDRLTYGYTF. Full variable domain (outside the CDR3, taken from reference TRBV30 and TRBJ1-2): SQTIHQWPATLVQPVGSPLSLECTVEGTSNPNLYWYRQAAGRGLQLLFYSVGIGQISSEVPQNLSASRPQDRQFILSSKKLLLSDSGFYLCAWSRVDRLTYGYTFGSGTRLTVV.

The chain joins TRBV6-5 to TRBJ1-2, with 9 bases aligning to TRBD1. The CDR3 contains 14 residues. V dropped 6 bases and J dropped 6; count of bases not matched to a gene: 8. Germline CDR1 and CDR2: MNHEY and SVGAGI. As DNA, the CDR3 is TGTGCCAGCAGCCCCGGGACAGGGAGGGATGGCTACACCTTC. Its protein product is CASSPGTGRDGYTF.

This chain uses TRBV19 with TRBJ1-1; D is ambiguous. The CDR3 consists of 10 residues. The ends were cut back, 5 bases at V and 9 bases at J, with 7 bases in the middle. The germline CDR1 and CDR2 sequences are LNHDA and SQIVND (reference sequence). This chain's CDR3 is CASSREKAFF. CDR3 bases: TGTGCCAGTAGTCGGGAAAAAGCTTTCTTT.

The V gene is TRBV6-2 or TRBV6-3, the J gene TRBJ2-1; TRBD2 agrees at 14 bases. From germline, CDR1 is MNHEY and CDR2 SVGEGT. The CDR3 loop spans 21 amino acids. The J segment lost 7 bases and the V segment lost 2 bases, leaving 19 bases of the junction unmatched. CDR3 DNA: TGTGCCAGCAGTTACCCCCGTCCCGGGACTAGCGGGAGCCCAAGTGAAAATGAGCAGTTCTTC. Residues: CASSYPRPGTSGSPSENEQFF.

V gene TRBV5-6 combines with J gene TRBJ1-1, with D maybe TRBD1 (5 bases). The CDR3 is made up of 12 amino acids. Germline CDR1 and CDR2: SGHDT and YYEEEE. V lost 1 base to trimming and J lost 11 bases, with 12 bases between them. The CDR3 sequence is CASSLRGPRAFF. The CDR3 bases are TGTGCCAGCAGCTTGAGGGGCCCGCGCGCTTTCTTT.

This chain joins TRBV24-1 and TRBJ2-1, with a possible D match to TRBD2 (7 bases). The CDR3 has 17 amino acids. V lost 4 bases to trimming and J lost 1 base, with 16 bases between them. Germline values: CDR1 KGHDR, CDR2 SFDVKD. Here the CDR3 reads CATSDPGASGSYNEQFF. DNA of the CDR3: TGTGCCACCAGTGACCCGGGGGCTAGCGGATCCTACAATGAGCAGTTCTTC.

The chain has TRBV19 and TRBJ2-3; TRBD2 matches at 7 bases. Unmatched junction bases numbered 10, after V lost 3 bases and J lost 4 bases. The CDR3 runs to 16 residues. The germline V gene has CDR1 LNHDA and CDR2 SQIVND (reference sequence). The CDR3 loop reads CASSMGETSTADTQYF. CDR3 nucleotide sequence: TGTGCCAGTAGTATGGGGGAGACTAGCACCGCAGATACGCAGTATTTT. The variable domain in full, completed from reference TRBV19 and TRBJ2-3, reads DGGITQSPKYLFRKEGQNVTLSCEQNLNHDAMYWYRQDPGQGLRLIYYSQIVNDFQKGDIAEGYSVSREKKESFPLTVTSAQKNPTAFYLCASSMGETSTADTQYFGPGTRLTVL.

This chain joins TRBV6-4 and TRBJ2-1, with 15 nucleotides matching TRBD2. Germline-derived CDR1 and CDR2 are MRHNA and SNTAGT. The V and J ends lost 4 bases and 5 bases, in that order; junction bases with no gene match: 0. The CDR3 sequence is 15 residues long. The CDR3 here is CASSGTSGGDNEQFF. The CDR3 DNA sequence: TGTGCCAGCAGTGGGACTAGCGGGGGGGACAATGAGCAGTTCTTC.

This chain links TRBV10-2 with TRBJ1-1; no definite D call. The CDR3 contains 12 residues. Germline CDR1 and CDR2: WSHSY and SAAADI. V was pared by 8 bases and J by 8 bases, with 15 bases between. The CDR3 bases are TGCGCCAGCGGTCTTGGTGGGAGAGAAGCTTTCTTT. It yields the protein CASGLGGREAFF.

The chain joins TRBV19 to TRBJ2-3; TRBD2 aligns across 10 bases. This CDR3 has 15 residues. Germline-derived CDR1 and CDR2 are LNHDA and SQIVND (reference sequence). Unmatched junction bases numbered 6, after V lost 4 bases and J lost 5 bases. The CDR3 coding sequence is TGTGCCAGTAGTACCAGCGGGGGGGCCAGAGATACGCAGTATTTT. Residues: CASSTSGGARDTQYF.

This clone was detected once. The chain uses TRBV5-4 and TRBJ2-3, with 10 bases lining up with TRBD1. The CDR3 covers 17 residues. The V and J ends lost 1 base and 6 bases, in that order; junction bases with no gene match: 11. Germline V gives CDR1 SGHNT, CDR2 YYREEE (reference sequence). CDR3 in DNA: TGTGCCAGCAGCTTGTTTGGGGGGACAGGGGCGACGGATACGCAGTATTTT. Amino acid sequence: CASSLFGGTGATDTQYF.

This rearrangement joins TRBV9 to TRBJ1-1; D gene uncertain. This CDR3 comprises 16 residues. Germline-derived CDR1 and CDR2 are SGDLS and YYNGEE. Trimming pared 0 bases from V and 0 bases from J, leaving 12 bases between. The CDR3 sequence: CASSVDGRHMNTEAFF. The DNA of the CDR3 is TGTGCCAGCAGCGTAGACGGGAGACATATGAACACTGAAGCTTTCTTT.

This rearrangement joins TRBV29-1 to TRBJ2-1, with D possibly being TRBD1 (6 bases). V lost 7 bases to trimming and J lost 4 bases, with 17 bases between them. The CDR3 spans 14 residues. Per the germline V gene, CDR1 is SQVTM and CDR2 is ANQGSEA. CDR3 DNA sequence: TGCAGCGGTACAGGGACCGGAAAGTACAATGAGCAGTTCTTC. Translated: CSGTGTGKYNEQFF.

This clone was detected once. The chain is built from TRBV30 and TRBJ2-5; possibly TRBD2 for D (6 bases). V dropped 2 bases and J dropped 2 bases, with 12 bases sitting between them. This CDR3 is built from 14 residues. The germline CDR1 and CDR2 sequences are GTSNPN and SVGIG (reference sequence). CDR3 sequence reads: CAWSLSSGQETQYF. In DNA form, the CDR3 reads TGTGCCTGGAGTTTATCAAGCGGGCAAGAGACCCAGTACTTC. Variable domain in full (rest from reference TRBV30 and TRBJ2-5): SQTIHQWPATLVQPVGSPLSLECTVEGTSNPNLYWYRQAAGRGLQLLFYSVGIGQISSEVPQNLSASRPQDRQFILSSKKLLLSDSGFYLCAWSLSSGQETQYFGPGTRLLVL.

The chain uses TRBV3-1 (or the pseudogene TRBV3-2) and TRBJ1-5, with D possibly matching TRBD1 (6 bases). Germline values: CDR1 LGHDT, CDR2 YNNKEL (reference sequence). CDR3 length: 14 residues. The V end lost 1 base, the J end lost 4 bases, and 8 bases lay between the germline ends. The CDR3 nucleotides read TGTGCCAGCAGCCAAGCAGGGGTAAATCAGCCCCAGCATTTT. Its protein is CASSQAGVNQPQHF.

V is TRBV19 and J is TRBJ2-5; the D gene is possibly TRBD2 (6 bases). The CDR3 has 16 residues. Germline CDR1 is LNHDA and CDR2 is SQIVND (reference sequence). V lost 4 bases and J lost 5, with 20 bases in between. CDR3: CASSRGPSAGMETQYF. CDR3 DNA: TGTGCCAGTAGTAGAGGGCCCTCGGCGGGGATGGAGACCCAGTACTTC.

V usage is TRBV19 and J usage is TRBJ2-4, with a possible D match to TRBD2 (5 bases). Germline lookup yields CDR1 LNHDA and CDR2 SQIVND (reference sequence). Trimming removed 5 bases at V and 4 bases at J, with 15 bases between. The CDR3 totals 15 residues. This CDR3 reads CASSGLLPLKNIQYF. DNA for the CDR3: TGTGCCAGTAGTGGACTCCTTCCACTAAAAAACATTCAGTACTTC.

V is TRBV6-5 and J is TRBJ1-1, with 7 bases aligning to TRBD1. Germline assignment: CDR1 MNHEY and CDR2 SVGAGI. The V gene end was trimmed by 0 bases and the J gene end by 4 bases; junction bases not matched to a gene: 5. This CDR3 is 15 amino acids long. The CDR3 region is CASSYSDTGATEAFF. In nucleotides, the CDR3 is TGTGCCAGCAGTTACTCCGATACAGGGGCCACTGAAGCTTTCTTT.

The V gene is TRBV5-1, the J gene TRBJ2-2; D gene ambiguous. V was shortened by 1 base and J by 4 bases, with 11 bases between the two germline ends. Per the germline V gene, CDR1 is SGHRS and CDR2 is YFSETQ. The CDR3 has 15 amino acids. For the CDR3, the DNA is TGCGCCAGCAGCTTGACTGATGCGAGCACCGGGGAGCTGTTTTTT. It yields the protein CASSLTDASTGELFF.

The V call is TRBV9, the J call TRBJ1-6, with D possibly TRBD1 on 6 matching bases. In germline, CDR1 is SGDLS, CDR2 YYNGEE. V lost 1 base to trimming and J lost 9 bases, with 8 bases between them. The CDR3 loop spans 13 amino acids. As DNA, the CDR3 is TGTGCCAGCAGCGTAAGGGGGAGTTCACCCCTCCACTTT. Protein: CASSVRGSSPLHF.

The chain carries TRBV30 and TRBJ1-5, with TRBD1 matching over 7 bases. The CDR3 loop spans 14 amino acids. With 0 bases clipped from V and 5 bases from J, the junction kept 4 bases outside the gene matches. Germline loops: CDR1 GTSNPN, CDR2 SVGIG (reference sequence). DNA for the CDR3: TGTGCCTGGAGTGTTGGGCAGGGGGATCAGCCCCAGCATTTT. Amino acids: CAWSVGQGDQPQHF. Full variable domain (missing parts from reference TRBV30 and TRBJ1-5): SQTIHQWPATLVQPVGSPLSLECTVEGTSNPNLYWYRQAAGRGLQLLFYSVGIGQISSEVPQNLSASRPQDRQFILSSKKLLLSDSGFYLCAWSVGQGDQPQHFGDGTRLSIL.

This rearrangement joins TRBV7-9 to TRBJ1-4, with TRBD1 matching 7 bases. V gave up 0 bases and J gave up 3 bases; unmatched junction bases: 10. This CDR3 is 18 amino acids long. Germline CDR1 SEHNR, CDR2 FQNEAQ (reference sequence). In nucleotides, the CDR3 is TGTGCCAGCAGCTTAGCCGACAGGGTGGAGTCAGCTAATGAAAAACTGTTTTTT. The encoded protein is CASSLADRVESANEKLFF.

As concerns this clone: In the same sample, other DNA sequences code for this CDR3. The chain recombines TRBV19 with TRBJ2-5; no firm D call. V lost 2 bases and J 2 bases, leaving 6 bases between the germline ends. CDR3 length equals 13 residues. Germline V gene lookup returns CDR1 LNHDA and CDR2 SQIVND (reference sequence). Here the CDR3 DNA reads TGTGCCAGTAGTATACGCAGACAAGAGACCCAGTACTTC. Amino acid sequence: CASSIRRQETQYF.